This entry lists 5 T cell receptor beta chains sequenced from one sample in a study of PD-1 blockade in classical Hodgkin lymphoma. Each of the patients experienced relapse following autologous stem cell transplantation, and their brentuximab vedotin exposure differed. Data came from immunoSEQ multiplex PCR; TCRdb stores just in-frame clones and leaves some out. Here the sample spans just over 60,000 clones, around 88% being singletons. The material sequenced was peripheral blood mononuclear cells (PBMCs), taken at baseline. All receptors come from a human donor with classical Hodgkin lymphoma.

J is TRBJ2-2 and V is TRBV25-1, with D perhaps TRBD2 (7 bases). Trimming took off 4 bases at V and 7 bases at J, with 19 bases between the two ends. Germline V gene data show CDR1 as MGHDK and CDR2 as SYGVNS. The CDR3 is 16 residues long. The CDR3 sequence is CASSAEKGGPGGELFF. The CDR3 nucleotides read TGTGCCAGCAGTGCCGAGAAGGGGGGGCCGGGCGGGGAGCTGTTTTTT.

The V gene is TRBV19, the J gene TRBJ1-2; D not resolved. Trimming removed 3 bases at V and 4 bases at J, with 12 bases between. The CDR3 is 14 amino acids. The V gene's germline CDR1 is LNHDA and CDR2 SQIVND (reference sequence). CDR3 amino acids: CASSIGLGGYGYTF. Here the CDR3 DNA reads TGTGCCAGTAGTATCGGGCTCGGTGGCTATGGCTACACCTTC.

The chain uses TRBV9 and TRBJ1-1; no firm D call. Between the trimmed V and J ends, which lost 0 bases and 1 base, there was a span of 19 bases. CDR1 SGDLS and CDR2 YYNGEE come from the germline V gene. This CDR3 has 18 amino acids. CDR3 amino acids: CASSVDPARGIGNTEAFF. CDR3 in DNA: TGTGCCAGCAGCGTAGACCCGGCTAGAGGGATAGGGAACACTGAAGCTTTCTTT.

The CDR3 is CATQPRGNYEQYF. CDR3 nucleotides: TGTGCCACCCAACCCAGGGGGAATTACGAGCAGTACTTC. The chain joins TRBV7-8 to TRBJ2-7, with TRBD1 identical over 7 bases. Germline CDR1 is SGHVS and CDR2 is FQNEAQ. The CDR3 sequence is 13 residues long. V shed 10 bases and J 4 bases; nucleotides not matched to a gene: 10. The full variable domain, its missing parts supplied by reference TRBV7-8 and TRBJ2-7, is GAGVSQSPRYKVAKRGQDVALRCDPISGHVSLFWYQQALGQGPEFLTYFQNEAQLDKSGLPSDRFFAERPEGSVSTLKIQRTQQEDSAVYLCATQPRGNYEQYFGPGTRLTVT.

This chain links TRBV4-3 with TRBJ1-1; a weak D match, TRBD1 (5 bases). The CDR3 spans 14 residues. Germline lookup yields CDR1 LGHNA and CDR2 YSLEER. The V gene lost 4 bases and the J gene lost 1 base, with 10 bases spanning the gap. Here the CDR3 reads CASSLGHRNTEAFF. As DNA, the CDR3 is TGCGCCAGCAGCCTTGGACATAGGAACACTGAAGCTTTCTTT.